The 8 T cell receptor beta chains given below trace back to one sample, sequenced in a study of T cells after yellow fever vaccination. TCRdb analysed the 5' RACE reads with MiXCR anew, one entry per CDR3 protein. The sample records around 40,000 distinct CDR3 sequences, approximately 6.3% being singletons. The sample here was CD8+ T cells not binding an NS4B(214-222) dextramer, sorted from PBMCs, taken 45 days after the yellow fever booster vaccination. Receptor source: a man under 40 who received the YFV17D yellow fever vaccine.

This clonotype was counted at least ten times. The chain couples TRBV11-2 to TRBJ2-1, with D tentatively TRBD1 (5 bases). V lost 4 bases and J lost 5, with 15 bases in between. Looked up from germline, CDR1 is SGHAT and CDR2 is FQNNGV. The CDR3 consists of 15 residues. This chain's CDR3 is CASSSIQARDNEQFF. The CDR3 region has the DNA TGTGCCAGCAGCTCCATACAGGCCCGGGACAATGAGCAGTTCTTC.

This chain uses TRBV7-9 with TRBJ2-7; D gene ambiguous. The CDR3 runs to 14 residues. Germline V gene sequence: CDR1 SEHNR, CDR2 FQNEAQ (reference sequence). Trimming shortened V by 2 bases and J by 6 bases, and 14 bases separated the two germline ends. CDR3 bases: TGTGCCAGCAGCTTACTGTACGGGCCGGTCGAGCAGTACTTC. Its protein product is CASSLLYGPVEQYF.

This clonotype has at least ten counts. The V and J genes are TRBV20-1 and TRBJ2-5; D remains unclear. V was shortened by 0 bases and J by 1 base, with 9 bases between the two germline ends. The CDR3 is 14 residues long. Per germline, CDR1 DFQATT and CDR2 SNEGSKA (reference sequence). The CDR3 bases are TGCAGTGCTAGAGACCCACGGATCCAAGAGACCCAGTACTTC. This gives the protein CSARDPRIQETQYF.

The CDR3, as DNA: TGTGCCAGTAGCCGAGGACAGGGCCATTCGCCCCAGCATTTT. Amino acid sequence: CASSRGQGHSPQHF. The V call is TRBV19, the J call TRBJ1-5; 8 bases match TRBD1. This CDR3 is 14 amino acids long. The J segment lost 9 bases and the V segment lost 6 bases, leaving 10 bases of the junction unmatched. Germline CDR1 LNHDA, CDR2 SQIVND (reference sequence).

This chain joins TRBV27 and TRBJ2-5; 10 nucleotides match TRBD2. CDR3 length: 15 residues. Trimming took 7 bases from V and 2 from J; bases not matched to a gene: 7. The germline V gene has CDR1 MNHEY and CDR2 SMNVEV (reference sequence). The CDR3 nucleotides read TGTGCCAGCATCCCTAGCGGGGGAAAACAAGAGACCCAGTACTTC. Encoded protein: CASIPSGGKQETQYF.

This clonotype was counted ten times or more. The rearrangement uses TRBV10-3 and TRBJ2-7; TRBD2 agrees at 9 bases. CDR1 is ENHRY and CDR2 is SYGVKD in the germline V gene. The CDR3 runs to 15 residues. After removal of 10 bases from V and 2 bases from J, the junction contained 12 bases not matched to a gene. CDR3 sequence: CATRTSETLAYEQYF. In nucleotides, the CDR3 is TGTGCCACCAGGACTAGCGAGACTTTGGCCTACGAGCAGTACTTC.

This clonotype was found many times. This rearrangement joins TRBV27 to TRBJ2-6; TRBD1 matches at 7 bases. This CDR3 is built from 18 residues. Germline CDR1 MNHEY, CDR2 SMNVEV (reference sequence). With 5 bases clipped from V and 0 bases from J, the junction kept 10 bases outside the gene matches. The chain's CDR3 is CASSRQGFFSSGANVLTF. CDR3 sequence (DNA): TGTGCCAGCAGTAGACAGGGTTTTTTCAGCTCTGGGGCCAACGTCCTGACTTTC.

This clonotype has a count of ten or more. The V call is TRBV7-9, the J call TRBJ2-3, with TRBD2 matching 7 bases. Germline V gene data show CDR1 as SEHNR and CDR2 as FQNEAQ (reference sequence). J was trimmed by 2 bases and V by 1 base; bases with no gene match: 9. The CDR3 spans 17 residues. The CDR3 loop reads CASSLVVASGATDTQYF. As DNA, the CDR3 is TGTGCCAGCAGCTTAGTTGTAGCGAGCGGGGCCACAGATACGCAGTATTTT.